The 17 T cell receptor beta chains below were found in one sample sequenced in a study of blood T cell repertoires in COVID-19. TCRdb keeps only in-frame clones here, not all; method: immunoSEQ multiplex PCR. The sample yields hundreds of thousands of clones, about 88% seen once. Sample: peripheral blood. The receptors were gathered from a woman aged 45-59 years with COVID-19, enrolled during active disease.

The chain employs TRBV6-4 and TRBJ1-6; D may be TRBD1 (6 bases). The length of the CDR3 is 15 residues. Germline V lookup: CDR1 MRHNA, CDR2 SNTAGT. V was cut by 4 bases and J by 6 bases, with 13 bases left in between. The CDR3 region is CASSVRGTINSPLHF. DNA for the CDR3: TGTGCCAGCAGTGTAAGGGGGACGATTAATTCACCCCTCCACTTT.

V usage is TRBV28 and J usage is TRBJ2-1; D is possibly TRBD2 (5 bases). The V end lost 8 bases, the J end lost 7 bases, and 6 bases lay between the germline ends. CDR1 and CDR2 from the germline V gene are MDHEN and SYDVKM. This CDR3 comprises 10 residues. CDR3 amino acids: CASGGNEQFF. Written as DNA, the CDR3 is TGTGCCAGCGGCGGGAATGAGCAGTTCTTC.

The V and J genes are TRBV2 and TRBJ2-3, with 8 bases that match TRBD2. After removal of 9 bases from V and 5 bases from J, the junction contained 7 bases not matched to a gene. CDR3 length: 13 residues. The germline V gene encodes CDR1 SNHLY and CDR2 FYNNEI. The CDR3 sequence is CASGGGIGDTQYF. DNA of the CDR3: TGTGCCAGTGGCGGGGGGATAGGAGATACGCAGTATTTT.

This chain links TRBV11-2 with TRBJ2-3, with TRBD2 identical over 9 bases. Germline lookup yields CDR1 SGHAT and CDR2 FQNNGV. The V and J ends lost 6 bases and 0 bases, in that order; junction bases with no gene match: 4. This CDR3 is 15 amino acids long. In DNA form, the CDR3 reads TGTGCCAGCAGTTTACTAGCGGGCAGCACAGATACGCAGTATTTT. Translation: CASSLLAGSTDTQYF.

V gene TRBV5-6 combines with J gene TRBJ2-3; 8 bases align to TRBD2. CDR1 and CDR2 (germline): SGHDT, YYEEEE. This CDR3 contains 16 residues. J gave up 6 bases and V 1 base, and 10 bases lay outside the gene matches. Here the CDR3 DNA reads TGTGCCAGCAGCTTGCCACTCGCGGGGGGCCGTGATACGCAGTATTTT. Translation: CASSLPLAGGRDTQYF.

The chain recombines TRBV15 with TRBJ1-2, with TRBD1 matching over 7 bases. V dropped 5 bases and J dropped 10; count of bases not matched to a gene: 13. This CDR3 has 14 residues. Germline values: CDR1 LNHNV, CDR2 YYDKDF (reference sequence). The CDR3 sequence: CATSGGRGNYIYTF. CDR3 DNA: TGTGCCACCAGCGGCGGCAGGGGGAACTACATCTACACCTTC.

This clone was counted between two and nine times. This chain links TRBV7-9 with TRBJ1-1; TRBD1 aligns across 8 bases. Germline-derived CDR1 and CDR2 are SEHNR and FQNEAQ (reference sequence). After removal of 6 bases from V and 0 bases from J, the junction contained 15 bases not matched to a gene. CDR3 length: 18 residues. CDR3 sequence reads: CASSFPQGAGSMNTEAFF. The CDR3 DNA is TGTGCCAGCAGTTTCCCGCAGGGGGCAGGCTCCATGAACACTGAAGCTTTCTTT.

V is TRBV9 and J is TRBJ2-3; D might be TRBD2 (6 bases). V was clipped by 2 bases and J by 6 bases, with 10 bases between them. Germline CDR1 and CDR2: SGDLS and YYNGEE. The CDR3 is 13 residues long. The CDR3 region has the DNA TGTGCCAGCAGCGTCGGAAGCGGGGATACGCAGTATTTT. This codes for CASSVGSGDTQYF.

This rearrangement joins TRBV10-1 to TRBJ2-6; 8 bases agree with TRBD1. The junction had 13 bases not matched to a gene; V was cut back by 9 bases and J by 0 bases. CDR3 length: 18 residues. The germline V gene has CDR1 WNHNN and CDR2 SYGVQD (reference sequence). CDR3 DNA sequence: TGCGCCAGAGTAGCCCCCGGGACAGGTAGCTCTGGGGCCAACGTCCTGACTTTC. This gives the protein CARVAPGTGSSGANVLTF.

This chain connects TRBV4-2 to TRBJ2-2; 7 nucleotides align to TRBD2. Germline assignment: CDR1 LGHNA and CDR2 YNFKEQ. The junction had 15 bases not matched to a gene; V was cut back by 0 bases and J by 8 bases. There are 18 residues in the CDR3. The CDR3 DNA follows: TGTGCCAGCAGCCAAGAAATTTTGGGAGCGGGGATGGGTGGGGAGCTGTTTTTT. It encodes CASSQEILGAGMGGELFF.

Details on this clone: Other DNA sequences in the same sample also yield this CDR3. V is TRBV9 and J is TRBJ1-4; maybe TRBD1 (6 bases). Trimming pared 0 bases from V and 8 bases from J, leaving 11 bases between. The CDR3 loop spans 14 amino acids. The germline gives CDR1 SGDLS, CDR2 YYNGEE. The CDR3 DNA is TGTGCCAGCAGCGTAGAGGGGGTAGGGGAAAAACTGTTTTTT. It is translated as CASSVEGVGEKLFF.

V gene TRBV2 combines with J gene TRBJ1-4, with TRBD1 identical over 7 bases. Germline V CDR1 and CDR2: SNHLY, FYNNEI. V trimming: 7 bases; J trimming: 5 bases; junction bases outside the gene matches: 7. CDR3 length: 14 residues. CDR3 sequence: CASKGTASNEKLFF. Written as DNA, the CDR3 is TGTGCCAGCAAGGGGACAGCGTCAAATGAAAAACTGTTTTTT.

The chain couples TRBV4-1 to TRBJ2-2; 11 nucleotides line up with TRBD1. J was trimmed by 4 bases and V by 4 bases; bases with no gene match: 11. The CDR3 has 18 residues. Germline CDR1 and CDR2: MGHRA and YSYEKL. CDR3 protein: CASSRPGTGGRGTGELFF. DNA of the CDR3: TGCGCCAGCAGCCGTCCCGGGACAGGGGGACGGGGCACCGGGGAGCTGTTTTTT.

The chain uses TRBV19 and TRBJ2-7, with a weak D call TRBD1 (6 bases). The ends were cut back, 5 bases at V and 4 bases at J, with 21 bases in the middle. CDR3 length equals 16 residues. Looked up from germline, CDR1 is LNHDA and CDR2 is SQIVND (reference sequence). The chain's CDR3 is CASSLADRFKPYEQYF. DNA for the CDR3: TGTGCCAGTAGTTTAGCTGACAGGTTCAAACCTTACGAGCAGTACTTC.

This clone has a single count. The rearrangement uses TRBV7-9 and TRBJ1-3; the D is unclear. There are 14 residues in the CDR3. The V end was cut by 5 bases, the J end by 0 bases, with 8 bases between. Per the germline V gene, CDR1 is SEHNR and CDR2 is FQNEAQ (reference sequence). The CDR3 DNA is TGTGCCAGCAGCCCGGTCATCTCTGGAAACACCATATATTTT. It codes for CASSPVISGNTIYF.

The rearrangement links TRBV19 to TRBJ1-2; a possible D gene is TRBD1 (5 bases). Germline-derived CDR1 and CDR2 are LNHDA and SQIVND (reference sequence). V was shortened by 3 bases and J by 4 bases, with 9 bases between the two germline ends. There are 13 residues in the CDR3. As DNA, the CDR3 is TGTGCCAGTAGTATGGACCAGGGCTATGGCTACACCTTC. This encodes CASSMDQGYGYTF.

The rearrangement joins TRBV7-9 to TRBJ1-2; D not certain. The CDR3 contains 12 residues. Trimming cost V 4 bases and J 8 bases, with 11 bases left between them. CDR1 is SEHNR, CDR2 FQNEAQ, per germline (reference sequence). The CDR3 DNA reads TGTGCCAGCAGCTCCGACAAAATCGGCTACACCTTC. Residues: CASSSDKIGYTF.